This passage covers 7 T cell receptor beta chains from one sample sequenced in a study of T-cell reconstitution after alpha-beta-depleted transplantation in children. Preparation of the TCRbeta library used unique molecular identifiers. TCRdb analysed the PCR reads with MiXCR anew, one entry per CDR3 protein. The sample carries approximately 340,000 distinct CDR3 sequences, about a tenth recorded once. The specimen comprised PBMCs from the stem cell graft donor, sampled from the stem cell graft. These receptors came from a human donor who donated a stem cell graft to a child with acute lymphoblastic leukemia.

The table lists this clonotype with a few counts. J is TRBJ2-1 and V is TRBV7-9; the match to TRBD1 covers 9 bases. The germline CDR1 and CDR2 sequences are SEHNR and FQNEAQ (reference sequence). J was trimmed by 4 bases and V by 6 bases; bases with no gene match: 7. CDR3 length: 15 amino acids. The chain's CDR3 is CASSFAGQGYNEQFF. In DNA form, the CDR3 reads TGTGCCAGCAGTTTCGCGGGACAGGGATACAATGAGCAGTTCTTC. Full variable domain (remainder filled in from reference TRBV7-9 and TRBJ2-1): DTGVSQNPRHKITKRGQNVTFRCDPISEHNRLYWYRQTLGQGPEFLTYFQNEAQLEKSRLLSDRFSAERPKGSFSTLEIQRTEQGDSAMYLCASSFAGQGYNEQFFGPGTRLTVL.

The chain is built from TRBV4-3 and TRBJ2-1; 14 bases are shared with TRBD2. Germline CDR1 LGHNA, CDR2 YSLEER. This CDR3 region has 16 residues. With V trimmed by 4 bases and J by 5 bases, 4 bases remained unmatched. CDR3 DNA sequence: TGCGCCAGCAGCCCACAGGGACTAGCGGGGGACAATGAGCAGTTCTTC. Translation gives CASSPQGLAGDNEQFF.

This chain joins TRBV18 and TRBJ2-5; 10 bases align to TRBD2. The germline CDR1 and CDR2 sequences are KGHSH and LQKENI. The CDR3 is 17 residues long. V lost 4 bases to trimming and J lost 2 bases; unmatched junction nucleotides: 10. The CDR3 DNA reads as TGTGCCAGCTCACTCACGGTGACTAGCGGGCCACAAGAGACCCAGTACTTC. Amino acids: CASSLTVTSGPQETQYF.

The rearrangement joins TRBV6-1 to TRBJ2-7; 7 nucleotides align to TRBD1. The CDR3 covers 14 residues. The germline V gene encodes CDR1 MNHNS and CDR2 SASEGT. Trimming removed 6 bases from V and 2 bases from J; junction bases left unmatched: 7. DNA for the CDR3: TGTGCCAGCAGGCCACGGGACAGTACCTACGAGCAGTACTTC. This codes for CASRPRDSTYEQYF.

The chain's CDR3 is CASRKPGQTQQSNYNEQFF. The CDR3 DNA follows: TGTGCCAGCAGAAAACCCGGACAGACCCAGCAAAGCAACTACAATGAGCAGTTCTTC. The genes are TRBV11-1 and TRBJ2-1; perhaps TRBD1 as D (6 bases). The V gene's germline CDR1 is SGHAT and CDR2 FQDESV (reference sequence). The CDR3 totals 19 residues. V lost 6 bases and J lost 3, with 27 bases in between. Based on the CDR3 plus reference TRBV11-1 and TRBJ2-1, the full variable domain is EAEVAQSPRYKITEKSQAVAFWCDPISGHATLYWYRQILGQGPELLVQFQDESVVDDSQLPKDRFSAERLKGVDSTLKIQPAELGDSAMYLCASRKPGQTQQSNYNEQFFGPGTRLTVL.

This CDR3 reads CASSSPRTSGRAREQFF. As DNA, the CDR3 is TGTGCCAGCAGCAGCCCCAGAACTAGCGGGAGGGCGCGTGAGCAGTTCTTC. The chain links TRBV28 to TRBJ2-1; 13 nucleotides line up with TRBD2. CDR1 and CDR2 from the germline V gene are MDHEN and SYDVKM. This CDR3 has 17 residues. The V and J ends lost 6 bases and 9 bases, in that order; junction bases with no gene match: 14.

The rearrangement links TRBV20-1 to TRBJ2-7; D perhaps matches TRBD2 (6 bases). CDR3 length: 13 amino acids. Trimming cost V 5 bases and J 2 bases, with 13 bases left between them. CDR1 and CDR2 from the germline V gene are DFQATT and SNEGSKA (reference sequence). CDR3 loop: CSARQRAPYEQYF. CDR3 bases: TGCAGTGCTCGACAGCGGGCCCCCTACGAGCAGTACTTC.